Listed below are T cell receptor beta chains from one sample, sequenced in a study of shared clonotypes between healthy human individuals. Clones were sequenced by immunoSEQ multiplex PCR, and TCRdb holds only the in-frame ones, with some missing. This sample has a few hundred thousand clones, with roughly 87% found just once. The specimen was memory CD8+ T cells sorted from blood. These receptors originate from a man aged 18 to 29 in good health. The CDR3 runs from the conserved cysteine through the conserved F or W. The order of the fields is clone size, V gene, D gene, J gene, CDR3 DNA, CDR3 protein. The D gene is left open where the match is weak. Expanded clones are given a class, and other clones once, few, many or no size at all.

-	TRBV9	TRBD2	TRBJ2-5	TGTGCCAGCAGCGTAGAGGGGTTAGCGGGCCAAGAGACCCAGTACTTC	CASSVEGLAGQETQYF
-	TRBV6-5	-	TRBJ2-7	TGTGCCAGCAGTTGGATTGGGGGGGAGCAGTACTTC	CASSWIGGEQYF
-	TRBV21-1	-	TRBJ2-7	TGTGCCAGCAGCAAAGAGGGCAGTCTAACCTTTGACGAGCAGTACTTC	CASSKEGSLTFDEQYF
-	TRBV7-9	-	TRBJ1-1	TGTGCCAGCAGCTTAGTATGGGGGACTGAAGCTTTCTTT	CASSLVWGTEAFF
once	TRBV7-7	TRBD2	TRBJ2-5	TGTGCTAGCAGCCCCGGGACTACCCAAGAGACCCAGTACTTC	CASSPGTTQETQYF
-	TRBV28	-	TRBJ1-4	TGTGCCAGCAGTATGAGAGGGGGGCTACTACTAGCCACTAATGAAAAACTGTTTTTT	CASSMRGGLLLATNEKLFF
-	TRBV7-8	TRBD2	TRBJ2-7	TGTGCCAGCAGCCAGGGGCTAGCGGGGTCGTACGAGCAGTACTTC	CASSQGLAGSYEQYF
-	TRBV27	-	TRBJ2-4	TGTGCCAGCAGCCCCCGGTGGTCCAAAAACATTCAGTACTTC	CASSPRWSKNIQYF
-	TRBV7-8	-	TRBJ1-4	TGTGCCAGCAGTCTTTTGCGGGGCGACCTAGTGACTAATGAAAAACTGTTTTTT	CASSLLRGDLVTNEKLFF
-	TRBV27	-	TRBJ2-7	TGTGCCAGCAGTTTTGGCGGTCCAGACATCTACGAGCAGTACTTC	CASSFGGPDIYEQYF
-	TRBV6-5	-	TRBJ1-1	TGTGCCAGCAGTTACTCGAACCCCCTGGGAGCTTTCTTT	CASSYSNPLGAFF
-	TRBV29-1	TRBD2	TRBJ2-1	TGCAGCGTTCGGGACCCTCAACTGGAGACTAGCGGGAGTAATCATGAGCAGTTCTTC	CSVRDPQLETSGSNHEQFF
-	TRBV2	-	TRBJ2-3	TGTGCCAGCATTGGCGGCGGACTAACCACAGATACGCAGTATTTT	CASIGGGLTTDTQYF
-	TRBV7-9	-	TRBJ1-1	TGTGCCAGCAGCCCGCCAGGTAGCCTCACACTCTCGTCCACTGAAGCTTTCTTT	CASSPPGSLTLSSTEAFF
-	TRBV9	TRBD1	TRBJ1-2	TGTGCCAGCAGCGACAGGGGAATTCAAGGCTACACCTTC	CASSDRGIQGYTF
-	TRBV6-5	-	TRBJ2-2	TGTGCCAGCAGTCATACCGGGACCGCCACCGGGGAGCTGTTTTTT	CASSHTGTATGELFF
once	TRBV9	-	TRBJ1-5	TGTGCCAGCAGTCCCTCTGACGACGGGCGTAATACGCCCCAGCATTTT	CASSPSDDGRNTPQHF
-	TRBV28	-	TRBJ1-2	TGTGCCAGCAGGAGTTGGGGCTATGGCTACACCTTC	CASRSWGYGYTF
-	TRBV5-4	-	TRBJ1-5	TGTGCCAGCAGCTTGTCCGATCAGCCCCAGCATTTT	CASSLSDQPQHF
-	TRBV11-2	-	TRBJ2-5	TGTGCCAGCAGCTTCTCCCGGACAGTACTCTTAGAGACCCAGTACTTC	CASSFSRTVLLETQYF
once	TRBV10-3	TRBD2	TRBJ2-4	TGTGCCATCAGTGACGGGATAGCGGGCCCCGCCAACATTCAGTACTTC	CAISDGIAGPANIQYF
-	TRBV27	TRBD1	TRBJ2-7	TGTGCCAGCAGTTTCGGGACAGCCTCCTACGAGCAGTACTTC	CASSFGTASYEQYF
-	TRBV5-4	-	TRBJ2-3	TGTGCCAGCAGCTTGCCCCCGGGGGCGCACACAGATACGCAGTATTTT	CASSLPPGAHTDTQYF
once	TRBV7-9	TRBD1	TRBJ1-2	TGTGCCAGCAGCCCCGGGACAGGGGGCTATGGCTACACCTTC	CASSPGTGGYGYTF
once	TRBV30	-	TRBJ2-6	TGTGCCTGGAGTGTAGGGCACTCTGGGGCCAACGTCCTGACTTTC	CAWSVGHSGANVLTF
-	TRBV9	-	TRBJ2-3	TGTGCCAGCAGCGTACCCCTCACTCCCGCGGGGGCCCACACAGATACGCAGTATTTT	CASSVPLTPAGAHTDTQYF
-	TRBV6-5	-	TRBJ1-4	TGTGCCAGCAGTTACTCGGCAGGAGGGGGAAAACTGTTTTTT	CASSYSAGGGKLFF
-	TRBV4-3	TRBD2	TRBJ2-1	TGCGCCAGCAGCCAATTAGCGGGACCCCTTTATGTCAATGAGCAGTTCTTC	CASSQLAGPLYVNEQFF
-	TRBV10-3	-	TRBJ2-3	TGTGCCATCAGAAGGGACTGGGGCTCGGATACGCAGTATTTT	CAIRRDWGSDTQYF
-	TRBV5-6	-	TRBJ2-2	TGTGCCAGCAGCTTGACCACCTTGGACTGGAACACCGGGGAGCTGTTTTTT	CASSLTTLDWNTGELFF
-	TRBV27	-	TRBJ1-1	TGTGCCAGCAAAGTAACAGGGAACACTGAAGCTTTCTTT	CASKVTGNTEAFF
-	TRBV27	-	TRBJ1-1	TGTGCCAGCAGTTTAGGACCGCCACCCCGGGCGAACACTGAAGCTTTCTTT	CASSLGPPPRANTEAFF
-	TRBV4-3	-	TRBJ1-2	TGCGCCAGCAGCCAAGATCTCGGGGGGAACTATGGCTACACCTTC	CASSQDLGGNYGYTF
-	TRBV2	TRBD1	TRBJ1-4	TGTGCCAGCAGAGGCGGGACAGAGCTTGAAAAACTGTTTTTT	CASRGGTELEKLFF
once	TRBV5-1	-	TRBJ1-2	TGCGCCAGCAGTCGGGCCCGCTATGGCTACACCTTC	CASSRARYGYTF
-	TRBV7-8	-	TRBJ2-7	TGTGCCAGCAGCCTAGGTCCGGCGCTTGCCTACGAGCAGTACTTC	CASSLGPALAYEQYF
-	TRBV18	-	TRBJ2-1	TGTGCCAGCTCACCACGAGCCTACCTAAATGAGCAGTTCTTC	CASSPRAYLNEQFF
-	TRBV18	-	TRBJ1-5	TGTGCCAGCACCGCGAGGGCGACTCCTAGCAATCAGCCCCAGCATTTT	CASTARATPSNQPQHF
-	TRBV4-3	-	TRBJ2-7	TGCGCCAGCAGCCAAGAATTCCGCGAATTAGGTTGGAGTTACGAGCAGTACTTC	CASSQEFRELGWSYEQYF